This entry describes one T cell receptor (beta chain). What it binds is not known. From RNA transcripts, TCR beta CDR3 regions were amplified. A set of HTBI primers served as the primers for a first-round RT-PCR of the TCR CDR3. TCRdb reprocessed the multiplex PCR reads via MiXCR and lists one record per CDR3 protein. The profile covers fewer than 750,000 distinct CDR3 sequences, with more than 45% appearing a single time and around 8% taken by the ten largest. The sample belongs to a study of T cells in Graves' hyperthyroidism and ophthalmopathy. Points from the study as a whole: Most thyroid clonotypes that were expanded above 0.001 also turned up in blood.

Absent ophthalmopathy progression within 18 months defined stable Graves' hyperthyroidism. Reasons for excluding patients were uncontrolled infection, other autoimmune disease, pregnancy or lactation. Sample: peripheral blood or thyroid tissue (not recorded which). The sequence was collected from a woman aged 18-35 years with Graves' hyperthyroidism.

DNA for the CDR3: TGTGCCAGCAGTGAAGGTTACAGGGCTAATGAGCAGTTCTTC. Amino acids: CASSEGYRANEQFF. The chain is built from TRBV2 and TRBJ2-1, with D perhaps matching TRBD1 (6 bases). Germline CDR1 reads SNHLY; CDR2 reads FYNNEI. The CDR3 sequence is 14 residues long. V was trimmed by 1 base and J by 7 bases, leaving 11 bases between them. The full variable domain, completed using reference TRBV2 and TRBJ2-1, is EPEVTQTPSHQVTQMGQEVILRCVPISNHLYFYWYRQILGQKVEFLVSFYNNEISEKSEIFDDQFSVERPDGSNFTLKIRSTKLEDSAMYFCASSEGYRANEQFFGPGTRLTVL.